This T cell receptor (beta chain) was found in a study of T cells in Graves' hyperthyroidism and ophthalmopathy. Using RNA transcripts as the source, TCR beta CDR3 regions were amplified. First-round RT-PCR of the TCR CDR3 relied on the HTBI primer set. From the multiplex PCR reads, TCRdb called clonotypes with MiXCR, one entry per CDR3 protein. Of 45,000 to 55,000 distinct CDR3 sequences listed, roughly 50% are singletons. Among the patients, aged 18 to 65, hyperthyroidism was newly diagnosed and had lasted under 2 months. The CDR3 is 14 residues long. Between the trimmed V and J ends, which lost 6 bases and 10 bases, there was a span of 18 bases. Per the germline V gene, CDR1 is SGHTA and CDR2 is FQGNSA.

The sequence came from a man between 18 and 29 years old with Graves' hyperthyroidism. Specimen: peripheral blood or thyroid tissue (not recorded which). This chain uses TRBV7-2 with TRBJ2-2; D perhaps matches TRBD1 (6 bases). CDR3 amino acids: CASSTNGRQEELFF. The CDR3 coding sequence is TGTGCCAGCAGTACCAACGGGCGACAGGAGGAGCTGTTTTTT.